The source of this T cell receptor beta chain is a study of siplizumab effects on memory and regulatory T cells. Whole-study findings and limits: Few alloreactive clones mapped to unstimulated subsets. On average, 68.8% of mappable alloreactive CD4+ clones were Treg-derived under siplizumab, against about 30% in controls. Naive T cells appeared more varied than memory cells and looked like key alloresponse contributors.

There are 15 residues in the CDR3. Trimming at V came to 4 bases and at J to 0 bases, leaving 5 bases not matched to a gene. Germline V gives CDR1 SGHRS, CDR2 YFSETQ. The assay covered roughly 100,000 TCR templates per sample. Repertoires were generated with immunoSEQ multiplex PCR, while TCRdb's copy carries only in-frame clones and drops some. The sample yields 80,000 to 130,000 clones, around 92% seen once. With regard to this clone: Its specificity is not known.

The receptor was derived from a human donor in good health. Some clones in this sample may be carry-over from other donors' samples. The chain uses TRBV5-1 and TRBJ2-7, with TRBD1 identical over 9 bases. Material: CD4+ T cells sorted from blood. The CDR3 here is CASSPGQGSSYEQYF. The CDR3 bases are TGCGCCAGCAGCCCGGGACAGGGAAGCTCCTACGAGCAGTACTTC. The whole variable domain, filled in from reference TRBV5-1 and TRBJ2-7, reads KAGVTQTPRYLIKTRGQQVTLSCSPISGHRSVSWYQQTPGQGLQFLFEYFSETQRNKGNFPGRFSGRQFSNSRSEMNVSTLELGDSALYLCASSPGQGSSYEQYFGPGTRLTVT.